In this sample, the clone carrying this TCR beta chain turned up a few times. This sample was included in a study of T cells in Graves' hyperthyroidism and ophthalmopathy. In the study overall: Blood was drawn when the patient was first diagnosed and still untreated.

The CDR3 runs 13 residues. Looked up from germline, CDR1 is LNHDA and CDR2 is SQIVND (reference sequence). J lost 0 bases, V lost 7 bases, and 2 bases had no gene match. Researchers took RNA transcripts and amplified the TCR beta CDR3 regions from them. HTBI primers were employed in a first-round RT-PCR of the TCR CDR3. TCRdb re-called the multiplex PCR reads with MiXCR, one entry per CDR3 protein. The sample yields a few hundred thousand distinct CDR3 sequences, around 16% seen once. Material: blood. This sequence originates from a woman aged 25-40 years with Graves' ophthalmopathy. This rearrangement joins TRBV19 to TRBJ2-5, with TRBD1 identical over 7 bases. The chain's CDR3 is CASTTGDQETQYF. CDR3 bases: TGTGCCAGTACCACAGGGGACCAAGAGACCCAGTACTTC.